The 13 T cell receptor beta chains below were found in one sample sequenced in a study of T-cell reconstitution after alpha-beta-depleted transplantation in children. Unique molecular identifiers were incorporated into the prepared TCRbeta library. TCRdb called the PCR reads again in MiXCR, with one record for every CDR3 protein. The table includes hundreds of thousands of distinct CDR3 sequences, roughly a tenth detected once. The input for sequencing was PBMCs, taken before TCRalphabeta/CD19-depleted stem cell transplant. The receptors derive from a child under three years old with acute myeloid leukemia, due to receive a stem cell transplant.

This clonotype was counted many times. The chain employs TRBV12-3 or TRBV12-4 and TRBJ2-1; a possible D gene is TRBD2 (5 bases). V was cut by 3 bases and J by 5 bases, with 11 bases left in between. The CDR3 has 14 residues. CDR3 in amino acids: CASSFLSGNNEQFF. The CDR3, as DNA: TGTGCCAGCAGTTTCCTTTCCGGGAACAATGAGCAGTTCTTC.

This clonotype showed up many times. This chain joins TRBV5-1 and TRBJ2-7, with D perhaps matching TRBD1 (5 bases). V was trimmed by 5 bases and J by 3 bases, leaving 15 bases between them. This CDR3 is built from 14 residues. Germline V gives CDR1 SGHRS, CDR2 YFSETQ. The CDR3 DNA reads as TGCGCCAGCAGAGGGGTCAGGTCGGACTACGAGCAGTACTTC. Its protein is CASRGVRSDYEQYF.

A few counts support this clonotype. The chain couples TRBV5-1 to TRBJ2-1; D is possibly TRBD1 or TRBD2 (6 bases each). In germline, CDR1 is SGHRS, CDR2 YFSETQ. With 0 bases removed from V and 8 bases from J, the gap between germline ends came to 15 bases. The CDR3 totals 15 residues. The CDR3 coding sequence is TGCGCCAGCAGCTTGGGGGGGGCCCCTTCATATGAGCAGTTCTTC. It is translated as CASSLGGAPSYEQFF.

There are many counts of this clonotype. V usage is TRBV12-3 or TRBV12-4 and J usage is TRBJ2-1, with 10 nucleotides matching TRBD1. With V trimmed by 1 base and J by 7 bases, 7 bases remained unmatched. CDR3 size: 16 residues. As DNA, the CDR3 is TGTGCCAGCAGTTTAGAGGGACAGGGGACGTATAATGAGCAGTTCTTC. Encoded protein: CASSLEGQGTYNEQFF.

This clonotype came up many times. The chain combines TRBV20-1 with TRBJ2-2, with a possible D match to TRBD1 (5 bases). This CDR3 has 12 amino acids. The V end was cut by 5 bases, the J end by 6 bases, with 10 bases between. Germline CDR1 and CDR2: DFQATT and SNEGSKA (reference sequence). CDR3 sequence reads: CSAPKGSGELFF. As DNA, the CDR3 is TGCAGTGCTCCTAAGGGGTCCGGGGAGCTGTTTTTT.

This clonotype was detected many times. The chain couples TRBV6-5 to TRBJ1-6; D is unclear. V gave up 5 bases and J gave up 9 bases, with 5 bases separating them. This CDR3 spans 11 amino acids. CDR1 and CDR2 (germline): MNHEY, SVGAGI. The CDR3 loop reads CASSLSSPLHF. DNA for the CDR3: TGTGCCAGCAGTCTCAGTTCACCCCTCCACTTT.

The table lists this clonotype with many counts. This rearrangement joins TRBV20-1 to TRBJ2-7; D is unclear. Per germline, CDR1 DFQATT and CDR2 SNEGSKA (reference sequence). Trimming left V 7 bases short and J 0 bases short, with 7 bases between. The CDR3 consists of 11 residues. This CDR3 reads CSVPFSYEQYF. CDR3 bases: TGCAGTGTCCCGTTCTCCTACGAGCAGTACTTC.

This clonotype was seen a few times. The chain recombines TRBV19 with TRBJ2-5; 8 nucleotides align to TRBD2. The CDR3 has 15 residues. V shed 3 bases, J shed 5 bases, and the junction held 8 bases outside the gene matches. The germline gives CDR1 LNHDA, CDR2 SQIVND (reference sequence). The CDR3 coding sequence is TGTGCCAGTAGTATCCAAGCGGGGGACGGCGAGACCCAGTACTTC. This encodes CASSIQAGDGETQYF.

A word on this clonotype: A clone one base away is much larger, so this may be a read error. The missing conserved phenylalanine or tryptophan at the end of this CDR3 makes a read error likely. V gene TRBV7-9 combines with J gene TRBJ1-2; D might be TRBD1 (6 bases). The germline V gene has CDR1 SEHNR and CDR2 FQNEAQ (reference sequence). Trimming left V 8 bases short and J 6 bases short, with 19 bases between. CDR3 length: 14 residues. The CDR3 coding sequence is TGTGCCAGCCCCCCGAATACAGGGATCGATGGCTACACCCTC. It specifies CASPPNTGIDGYTL.

This chain links TRBV3-1 with TRBJ2-3, with 7 nucleotides matching TRBD2. Per the germline V gene, CDR1 is LGHDT and CDR2 is YNNKEL (reference sequence). The CDR3 contains 17 residues. The ends lost 7 bases at V and 2 bases at J; junction bases unmatched: 15. The CDR3 sequence is CASTKEGPSGATDTQYF. Written as DNA, the CDR3 is TGTGCCAGCACCAAGGAGGGCCCTAGCGGAGCCACAGATACGCAGTATTTT.

The sample holds many counts of this clonotype. The chain carries TRBV5-1 and TRBJ2-1; D unresolved. Germline-derived CDR1 and CDR2 are SGHRS and YFSETQ. Between the trimmed V and J ends, which lost 2 bases and 0 bases, there was a span of 6 bases. The CDR3 spans 14 residues. The CDR3 coding sequence is TGCGCCAGCAGCTTAAGGGCCTCCTACAATGAGCAGTTCTTC. Residues: CASSLRASYNEQFF.

The chain carries TRBV4-2 and TRBJ2-1; 12 bases are shared with TRBD2. The CDR3 has 19 residues. Germline values: CDR1 LGHNA, CDR2 YNFKEQ. V dropped 0 bases and J dropped 9; count of bases not matched to a gene: 15. For the CDR3, the DNA is TGTGCCAGCAGCCAAGATTTGGCTAGCGGGGGGGGTTCGAAGAGTGAGCAGTTCTTC. This gives the protein CASSQDLASGGGSKSEQFF.

This clonotype was counted ten times or more. The V call is TRBV18, the J call TRBJ2-7; 15 nucleotides agree with TRBD2. The CDR3 is 17 residues long. Germline CDR1 and CDR2: KGHSH and LQKENI. V trimming: 5 bases; J trimming: 2 bases; junction bases outside the gene matches: 7. The CDR3 here is CASSTGTSGRTPYEQYF. The CDR3 DNA is TGTGCCAGCTCAACTGGGACTAGCGGGAGGACCCCCTACGAGCAGTACTTC. The full variable domain, in which reference TRBV18 and TRBJ2-7 provide the parts outside the CDR3, is NAGVMQNPRHLVRRRGQEARLRCSPMKGHSHVYWYRQLPEEGLKFMVYLQKENIIDESGMPKERFSAEFPKEGPSILRIQQVVRGDSAAYFCASSTGTSGRTPYEQYFGPGTRLTVT.